Each of the 21 T cell receptor beta chains below was sequenced from the same sample in a study of OX40 agonist ivuxolimab in advanced cancers. Assay: immunoSEQ multiplex PCR; the TCRdb copy retains only in-frame clones and omits some. The sample contains roughly 60,000 clones, 80% to 90% of which appear only once. The material sequenced was CD4+ or CD8+ T cells sorted from blood, taken in a trial of the OX40 agonist ivuxolimab. The receptor source for this set is an adult with an advanced solid tumor such as melanoma, head and neck, liver or kidney cancer.

V gene TRBV6-1 combines with J gene TRBJ1-5; 11 bases are shared with TRBD1. From germline, CDR1 is MNHNS and CDR2 SASEGT. CDR3 length: 15 amino acids. Unmatched junction bases numbered 6, after V lost 4 bases and J lost 7 bases. The CDR3 DNA is TGTGCCAGCAGTGTATGGACAGGGGGCGGGCAGCCCCAGCATTTT. Its protein is CASSVWTGGGQPQHF.

V gene TRBV6-5 combines with J gene TRBJ1-2, with D unclear. CDR3 size: 13 residues. Germline V CDR1 and CDR2: MNHEY, SVGAGI. V shed 7 bases and J shed 1 base, with 10 bases lying between them. For the CDR3, the DNA is TGTGCCAGCAAGCCCGGGGTTAACTATGGCTACACCTTC. Its translation: CASKPGVNYGYTF.

V is TRBV18 and J is TRBJ1-2; TRBD1 is a possible D gene (5 bases). CDR1 is KGHSH and CDR2 is LQKENI in the germline V gene. The CDR3 is 17 amino acids. Deletions cut 3 bases from V and 8 bases from J, with 25 bases between. The CDR3: CASSPYTGEAGTDGYTF. Here the CDR3 DNA reads TGTGCCAGCTCACCTTATACCGGCGAGGCAGGGACCGACGGCTACACCTTC.

CDR3 DNA: TGTGCCAGCAGCATCACAGACGCTGGGGCCAACGTCCTGACTTTC. Residues: CASSITDAGANVLTF. V and J are TRBV7-3 and TRBJ2-6; D is uncertain. The CDR3 totals 15 residues. Trimming cost V 5 bases and J 2 bases, with 10 bases left between them. Germline V lookup: CDR1 SGHTA, CDR2 FQGTGA.

CDR3 nucleotide sequence: TGCAGCGCCGCCCCGGACTTTGGAACAGTGGCTTTCTTT. This sequence encodes CSAAPDFGTVAFF. The chain links TRBV29-1 to TRBJ1-1; D not certain. V dropped 7 bases and J dropped 11 bases, with 23 bases sitting between them. The germline gives CDR1 SQVTM, CDR2 ANQGSEA. The CDR3 extends over 13 amino acids.

DNA for the CDR3: TGCGCCAGCAGCTTGGTAACAGGTCCGAAGGGAGACACTGAAGCTTTCTTT. Amino acids: CASSLVTGPKGDTEAFF. The chain couples TRBV5-1 to TRBJ1-1; the D gene is possibly TRBD1 (5 bases). Trimming stripped 0 bases from V and 3 bases from J, with 18 bases between. Per the germline V gene, CDR1 is SGHRS and CDR2 is YFSETQ. The CDR3 is made up of 17 amino acids. Based on the CDR3 plus reference TRBV5-1 and TRBJ1-1, the full variable domain is KAGVTQTPRYLIKTRGQQVTLSCSPISGHRSVSWYQQTPGQGLQFLFEYFSETQRNKGNFPGRFSGRQFSNSRSEMNVSTLELGDSALYLCASSLVTGPKGDTEAFFGQGTRLTVV.

This clone is a singleton in its sample. CDR3 sequence: CASSSDSVTDTQYF. For the CDR3, the DNA is TGTGCCAGCAGCTCCGACAGCGTGACTGATACGCAGTATTTT. The chain links TRBV5-4 to TRBJ2-3, with D possibly TRBD1 on 5 matching bases. V lost 3 bases, J lost 6 bases, and 14 bases lay in between. Germline V CDR1 and CDR2: SGHNT, YYREEE (reference sequence). CDR3 size: 14 residues.

CDR3 sequence reads: CASSLTSGLYNEQFF. The DNA of the CDR3 is TGCGCCAGCAGCTTAACTAGCGGGTTGTACAATGAGCAGTTCTTC. V gene TRBV5-1 combines with J gene TRBJ2-1; the match to TRBD2 covers 9 bases. Germline CDR1 SGHRS, CDR2 YFSETQ. The CDR3 loop spans 15 amino acids. V dropped 2 bases and J dropped 4; count of bases not matched to a gene: 4.

The V and J genes are TRBV5-1 and TRBJ2-1, with no clear D. The V gene lost 3 bases and the J gene lost 9 bases, with 10 bases spanning the gap. Germline CDR1 reads SGHRS; CDR2 reads YFSETQ. There are 12 residues in the CDR3. CDR3 coding DNA: TGCGCCAGCAGCTACCCGAAGCGTGAGCAGTTCTTC. Residues: CASSYPKREQFF.

The genes are TRBV5-4 and TRBJ2-6; D gene uncertain. Trimming took off 5 bases at V and 4 bases at J, with 16 bases between the two ends. This CDR3 has 16 residues. Germline V lookup: CDR1 SGHNT, CDR2 YYREEE (reference sequence). The CDR3 bases are TGTGCCAGCAGTATCCAGTGGGCGTACGGGGCCAACGTCCTGACTTTC. Translated: CASSIQWAYGANVLTF.

The chain links TRBV4-2 to TRBJ2-7; possible D gene TRBD1, 6 bases. Germline CDR1 LGHNA, CDR2 YNFKEQ. Trimming took off 1 base at V and 3 bases at J, with 10 bases between the two ends. The CDR3 spans 14 residues. The CDR3 DNA is TGTGCCAGCAGCCAAGCACCAGGGGACTACGAGCAGTACTTC. It yields the protein CASSQAPGDYEQYF.

This clone was seen more than once but under ten times. This rearrangement joins TRBV28 to TRBJ1-1; 7 positions agree with TRBD1. CDR3 size: 14 residues. V lost 2 bases and J lost 5; bases outside the gene matches: 5. Germline CDR1 MDHEN, CDR2 SYDVKM. The CDR3: CASSLRGRWTEAFF. CDR3 DNA sequence: TGTGCCAGCAGTTTAAGGGGGCGCTGGACTGAAGCTTTCTTT. The full variable domain, completed using reference TRBV28 and TRBJ1-1, is DVKVTQSSRYLVKRTGEKVFLECVQDMDHENMFWYRQDPGLGLRLIYFSYDVKMKEKGDIPEGYSVSREKKERFSLILESASTNQTSMYLCASSLRGRWTEAFFGQGTRLTVV.

This rearrangement joins TRBV6-6 to TRBJ2-7; maybe TRBD2 (6 bases). Germline loops: CDR1 MNHNY, CDR2 SVGAGI (reference sequence). Trimming removed 0 bases at V and 4 bases at J, with 13 bases between. The CDR3 contains 15 residues. In DNA, the CDR3 is TGTGCCAGCAGTTACTCGGGAGGTAGAGATTACGAGCAGTACTTC. Translation: CASSYSGGRDYEQYF.

The rearrangement joins TRBV11-3 to TRBJ2-1; 7 nucleotides align to TRBD2. The CDR3 consists of 15 residues. Germline V gene sequence: CDR1 SGHNT, CDR2 YENEEA. Trimming at V came to 1 base and at J to 0 bases, leaving 0 bases not matched to a gene. The CDR3 loop reads CASSLGGSSYNEQFF. The CDR3, as DNA: TGTGCCAGCAGCTTAGGCGGGAGCTCCTACAATGAGCAGTTCTTC. The variable domain in full, completed from reference TRBV11-3 and TRBJ2-1, reads EAGVVQSPRYKIIEKKQPVAFWCNPISGHNTLYWYLQNLGQGPELLIRYENEEAVDDSQLPKDRFSAERLKGVDSTLKIQPAELGDSAVYLCASSLGGSSYNEQFFGPGTRLTVL.

V is TRBV4-1 and J is TRBJ2-7; 8 bases agree with TRBD2. V was pared by 2 bases and J by 6 bases, with 9 bases of the junction left unmatched. This CDR3 spans 15 amino acids. Germline-derived CDR1 and CDR2 are MGHRA and YSYEKL. For the CDR3, the DNA is TGCGCCAGCAGCCAACCTCCGGCGGGGGGAGGCGAGCAGTACTTC. Its protein product is CASSQPPAGGGEQYF.

This clone was detected a few times. The V gene is TRBV6-5, the J gene TRBJ1-2; tentatively, D is TRBD1 (5 bases). CDR1 is MNHEY and CDR2 is SVGAGI in the germline V gene. The CDR3 has 13 amino acids. Deletions cut 5 bases from V and 7 bases from J, with 14 bases between. The CDR3 sequence is CASSESREGGYTF. Here the CDR3 DNA reads TGTGCCAGCAGTGAGAGCAGGGAAGGTGGCTACACCTTC.

The V and J genes are TRBV7-6 and TRBJ2-1; no clear D gene. The CDR3 sequence is 16 residues long. CDR1 and CDR2 from the germline V gene are SGHVS and FNYEAQ. V was pared by 1 base and J by 0 bases, with 10 bases between. The CDR3 loop is CASSLDAASSYNEQFF. As DNA, the CDR3 is TGTGCCAGCAGCTTAGACGCAGCAAGCTCCTACAATGAGCAGTTCTTC.

This clone was detected once. The chain carries TRBV6-7 and TRBJ2-1; 12 nucleotides line up with TRBD2. TRBV6-7 is an ORF, and what it does is uncertain. Trimming took 2 bases from V and 4 from J; bases not matched to a gene: 9. The CDR3 is 18 amino acids. In nucleotides, the CDR3 is TGTGCCAGCAGTTACGGAATGGCTAGCGGGGGGGTATACAATGAGCAGTTCTTC. It specifies CASSYGMASGGVYNEQFF.

CDR3 sequence (DNA): TGCGCCAGCAGCTTGGTAGGCGAAACCTACAATGAGCAGTTCTTC. It is translated as CASSLVGETYNEQFF. The chain recombines TRBV5-1 with TRBJ2-1; D is unresolved. V lost 0 bases to trimming and J lost 2 bases, with 9 bases between them. CDR3 size: 15 residues. The germline CDR1 and CDR2 sequences are SGHRS and YFSETQ. Combining the CDR3 with reference TRBV5-1 and TRBJ2-1 gives the whole variable domain KAGVTQTPRYLIKTRGQQVTLSCSPISGHRSVSWYQQTPGQGLQFLFEYFSETQRNKGNFPGRFSGRQFSNSRSEMNVSTLELGDSALYLCASSLVGETYNEQFFGPGTRLTVL.

The chain links TRBV29-1 to TRBJ2-5, with D perhaps matching TRBD1 or TRBD2 (6 bases each). The CDR3 consists of 13 residues. Trimming took 5 bases from V and 5 from J, leaving 15 bases between them. CDR1 is SQVTM, CDR2 ANQGSEA, per germline. Here the CDR3 reads CSVLGGGWETQYF. The CDR3 coding sequence is TGCAGCGTTTTAGGAGGGGGGTGGGAGACCCAGTACTTC.

This chain connects TRBV7-9 to TRBJ2-5, with 8 nucleotides matching TRBD1. Looked up from germline, CDR1 is SEHNR and CDR2 is FQNEAQ (reference sequence). The CDR3 has 17 amino acids. The V segment lost 0 bases and the J segment 5 bases; nucleotides outside the gene matches: 11. CDR3 bases: TGTGCCAGCAGCTTAGCGGGGGACTCCCACAGGGGGGAGACCCAGTACTTC. Protein product: CASSLAGDSHRGETQYF. The whole variable domain, filled in from reference TRBV7-9 and TRBJ2-5, reads DTGVSQNPRHKITKRGQNVTFRCDPISEHNRLYWYRQTLGQGPEFLTYFQNEAQLEKSRLLSDRFSAERPKGSFSTLEIQRTEQGDSAMYLCASSLAGDSHRGETQYFGPGTRLLVL.